The clone carrying this T cell receptor (beta chain) was observed many times. Not a single patient had been given any form of treatment at any point before undergoing thyroid surgery. Germline CDR1 is MDHEN and CDR2 is SYDVKM. V lost 8 bases to trimming and J lost 1 base; unmatched junction nucleotides: 8. The CDR3 loop spans 15 amino acids. This entry is derived from a study of metastatic and nonmetastatic thyroid tumors. TCRdb re-called the PCR reads through MiXCR. Counted here are about 37,000 clones, under 30% occurring once; the ten biggest clones make up approximately 11%. The clonotype originates from a male donor with papillary thyroid cancer or a benign thyroid nodule (not recorded which). Some clones in this sample may be carry-over from other donors' samples. This sequence joins TRBV28 and TRBJ2-5, with TRBD1 matching 9 bases. The specimen sequenced was blood. The CDR3 reads CASQSTGGIQETQYF. The CDR3 region has the DNA TGTGCCAGCCAATCGACAGGGGGAATCCAAGAGACCCAGTACTTC.